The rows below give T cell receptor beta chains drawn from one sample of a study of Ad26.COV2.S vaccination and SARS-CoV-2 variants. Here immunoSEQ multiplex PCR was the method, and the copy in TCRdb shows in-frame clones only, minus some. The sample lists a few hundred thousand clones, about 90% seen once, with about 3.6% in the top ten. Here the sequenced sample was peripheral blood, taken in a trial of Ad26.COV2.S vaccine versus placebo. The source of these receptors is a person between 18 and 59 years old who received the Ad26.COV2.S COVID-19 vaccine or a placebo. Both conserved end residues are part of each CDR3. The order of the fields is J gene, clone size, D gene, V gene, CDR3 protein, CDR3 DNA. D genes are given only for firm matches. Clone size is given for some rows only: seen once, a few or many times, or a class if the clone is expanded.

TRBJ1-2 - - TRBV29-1 CSVGGETNYGYTF TGCAGCGTTGGCGGAGAGACTAACTATGGCTACACCTTC
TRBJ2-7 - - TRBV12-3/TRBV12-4 CASRLQSHYEQYF TGTGCCAGCCGATTGCAATCCCACTACGAGCAGTACTTC
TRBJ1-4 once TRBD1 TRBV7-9 CASSADRGEKLFF TGTGCCAGCAGCGCCGACAGGGGGGAAAAACTGTTTTTT
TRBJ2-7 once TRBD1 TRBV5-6 CASSPTGVGEQYF TGTGCCAGCAGCCCGACAGGGGTTGGGGAGCAGTACTTC
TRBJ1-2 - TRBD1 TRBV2 CASTDRVYGYTF TGTGCCAGCACGGACAGGGTATACGGCTACACCTTC
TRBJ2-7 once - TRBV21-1 CASSTPGQGVFEQYF TGTGCCAGCAGCACACCGGGACAGGGGGTATTCGAGCAGTACTTC
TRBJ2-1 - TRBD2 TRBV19 CATTDGRTSGYYNEQFF TGTGCCACCACCGATGGGAGAACTAGCGGTTACTACAATGAGCAGTTCTTC
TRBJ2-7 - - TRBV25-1 CASSERRQSSYEQYF TGTGCCAGCAGTGAGAGGAGACAGAGCTCCTACGAGCAGTACTTC
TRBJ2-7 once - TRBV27 CASSLKGPSLDEQYF TGTGCCAGCAGTTTAAAGGGACCCTCCTTGGACGAGCAGTACTTC
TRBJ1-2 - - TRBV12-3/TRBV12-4 CASMKAEGYGYTF TGTGCCAGCATGAAGGCAGAGGGCTATGGCTACACCTTC
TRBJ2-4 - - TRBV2 CASSEEVTNIQYF TGTGCCAGCAGCGAGGAGGTAACAAACATTCAGTACTTC
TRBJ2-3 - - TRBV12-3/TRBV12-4 CASSLGFTDTQYF TGTGCCAGCAGTTTAGGCTTCACAGATACGCAGTATTTT
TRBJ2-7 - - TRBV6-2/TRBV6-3 CASSYPGPSYEQYF TGTGCCAGCAGTTACCCCGGGCCCTCCTACGAGCAGTACTTC
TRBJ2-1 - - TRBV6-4 CASSVLENAEQFF TGTGCCAGCTCCGTACTAGAGAACGCTGAGCAGTTCTTC
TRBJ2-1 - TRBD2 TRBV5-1 CASSFTGGSNEQFF TGCGCCAGCAGCTTCACGGGAGGATCCAATGAGCAGTTCTTC
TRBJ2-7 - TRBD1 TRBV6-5 CASSSTLDRDYEQYF TGTGCCAGCAGTTCAACCCTGGACAGGGACTACGAGCAGTACTTC
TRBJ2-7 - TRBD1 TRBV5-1 CASSLGGQGIQYF TGCGCCAGCAGCTTGGGTGGACAGGGGATTCAGTACTTC
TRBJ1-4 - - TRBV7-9 CASSPVSYYTNEKLFF TGTGCCAGCAGCCCCGTCTCCTACTATACTAATGAAAAACTGTTTTTT
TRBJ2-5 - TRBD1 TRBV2 CASSAAGGVQTQYF TGTGCCAGCAGTGCGGCAGGGGGCGTGCAGACCCAGTACTTC
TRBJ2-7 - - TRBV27 CASSLWGGSSYEQYF TGTGCCAGCAGTTTATGGGGCGGTAGCTCCTACGAGCAGTACTTC
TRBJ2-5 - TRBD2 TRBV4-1 CASSQVNLGLAGSETQYF TGCGCCAGCAGCCAAGTTAATTTGGGACTAGCGGGGTCGGAGACCCAGTACTTC
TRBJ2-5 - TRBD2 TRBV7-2 CASSATSGSTWETQYF TGTGCCAGCAGTGCGACTAGCGGGTCAACATGGGAGACCCAGTACTTC
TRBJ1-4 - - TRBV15 CATSRWGDSPNEKLFF TGTGCCACCAGCAGATGGGGGGATTCTCCTAATGAAAAACTGTTTTTT
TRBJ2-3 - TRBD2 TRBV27 CASSLAGERTDTQYF TGTGCCAGCAGTTTAGCGGGAGAGCGCACAGATACGCAGTATTTT
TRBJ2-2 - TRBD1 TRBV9 CASSVATGASGELFF TGTGCCAGCAGCGTAGCTACAGGGGCAAGCGGGGAGCTGTTTTTT
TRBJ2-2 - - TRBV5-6 CASSLFVTGELFF TGTGCCAGCAGCTTGTTTGTCACCGGGGAGCTGTTTTTT
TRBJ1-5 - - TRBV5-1 CASSLAGQINQPQHF TGCGCCAGCAGCTTGGCCGGGCAAATTAATCAGCCCCAGCATTTT
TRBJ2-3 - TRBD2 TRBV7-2 CASSPRTSGGRVTQYF TGTGCCAGCAGCCCACGGACTAGCGGGGGACGGGTTACGCAGTATTTT
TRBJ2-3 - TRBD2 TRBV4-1 CASSWLAGADTQYF TGCGCCAGCAGTTGGCTAGCGGGAGCTGATACGCAGTATTTT
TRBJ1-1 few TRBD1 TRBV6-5 CASRTDRGNTEAFF TGTGCCAGCAGGACAGACAGGGGTAACACTGAAGCTTTCTTT
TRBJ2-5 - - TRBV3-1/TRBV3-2 CASSRQGIATQYF TGTGCCAGCAGCCGGCAGGGTATCGCGACCCAGTACTTC
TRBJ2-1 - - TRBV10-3 CAISESNRNNEQFF TGTGCCATCAGTGAGTCGAACAGGAACAATGAGCAGTTCTTC
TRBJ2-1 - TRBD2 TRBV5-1 CASSLAWTSSYNEQFF TGCGCCAGCAGCTTGGCCTGGACTAGCTCCTACAATGAGCAGTTCTTC
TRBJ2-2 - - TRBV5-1 CASSGRTRPNTGELFF TGCGCCAGCAGTGGGCGCACGAGACCGAACACCGGGGAGCTGTTTTTT
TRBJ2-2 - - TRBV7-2 CAYRLVGTNTGELFF TGTGCCTACCGACTAGTCGGGACGAACACCGGGGAGCTGTTTTTT
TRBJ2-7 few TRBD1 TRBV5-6 CASSFDRASYEQYF TGTGCCAGCAGTTTCGACAGGGCCTCCTACGAGCAGTACTTC
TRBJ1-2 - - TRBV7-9 CASSLAPGYYGYTF TGTGCCAGCAGCTTAGCACCAGGTTACTATGGCTACACCTTC
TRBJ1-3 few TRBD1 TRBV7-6 CASSLEGTGVLSGNTIYF TGTGCCAGCAGCTTAGAGGGGACAGGGGTCCTCTCTGGAAACACCATATATTTT
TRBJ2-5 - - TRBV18 CASSPMTSAQYF TGTGCCAGCTCACCAATGACGTCGGCCCAGTACTTC
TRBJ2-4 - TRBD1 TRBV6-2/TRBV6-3 CASSYLGGRNIQYF TGTGCCAGCAGTTATTTAGGGGGCAGAAACATTCAGTACTTC
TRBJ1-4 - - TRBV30 CAWRQGQATNEKLFF TGTGCCTGGAGACAGGGACAAGCAACTAATGAAAAACTGTTTTTT
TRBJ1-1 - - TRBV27 CASSDGQRNTEAFF TGTGCCAGCAGTGATGGACAGCGGAACACTGAAGCTTTCTTT
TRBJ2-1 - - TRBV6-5 CASTRQGQAYNEQFF TGTGCCAGCACTCGCCAGGGGCAGGCCTACAATGAGCAGTTCTTC
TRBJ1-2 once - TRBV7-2 CASSPGLGGDGYTF TGTGCCAGCAGCCCAGGGCTGGGAGGGGATGGCTACACCTTC
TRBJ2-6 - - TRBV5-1 CASSFTGSGANVLTF TGCGCCAGCAGCTTTACAGGCTCTGGGGCCAACGTCCTGACTTTC
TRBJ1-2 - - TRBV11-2 CASSLTGYYGYTF TGTGCCAGCAGCCTTACAGGGTACTATGGCTACACCTTC